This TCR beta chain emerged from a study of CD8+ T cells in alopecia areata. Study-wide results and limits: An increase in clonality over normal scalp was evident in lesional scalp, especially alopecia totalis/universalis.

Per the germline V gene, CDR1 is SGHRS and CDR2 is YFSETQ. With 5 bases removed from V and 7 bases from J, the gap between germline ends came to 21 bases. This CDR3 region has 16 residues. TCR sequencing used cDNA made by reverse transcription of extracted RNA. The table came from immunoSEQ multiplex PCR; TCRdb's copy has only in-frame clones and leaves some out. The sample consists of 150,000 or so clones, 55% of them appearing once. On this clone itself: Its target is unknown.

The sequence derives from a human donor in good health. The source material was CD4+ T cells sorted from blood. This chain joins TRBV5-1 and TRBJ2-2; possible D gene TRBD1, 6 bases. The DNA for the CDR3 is TGCGCCAGCAGGCCACCTCAGGGGACCGGCATCGGGGAGCTGTTTTTT. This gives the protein CASRPPQGTGIGELFF.